The entry that follows covers one T cell receptor (beta chain) sequence. The authors prepared the TCRbeta library with unique molecular identifiers. TCRdb reprocessed the PCR reads with MiXCR, giving one entry per CDR3 protein. The profile covers about 610,000 distinct CDR3 sequences, with 8% to 11% appearing a single time and less than 5% taken by the ten largest. This record comes from a study of T-cell reconstitution after alpha-beta-depleted transplantation in children. In germline, CDR1 is MNHNS, CDR2 SASEGT. This CDR3 is 14 amino acids long. Between the trimmed V and J ends, which lost 6 bases and 7 bases, there was a span of 16 bases.

V gene TRBV6-1 combines with J gene TRBJ2-4; D gene uncertain. Here the sequenced sample was PBMCs from the stem cell graft donor, taken from the stem cell graft. This receptor was obtained from a human donor who donated a stem cell graft to a child with acute myeloid leukemia. The CDR3 sequence is CASRGRVGENIQYF. CDR3 bases: TGTGCCAGCAGGGGCCGCGTTGGAGAGAACATTCAGTACTTC.